This T cell receptor beta chain emerged from a study of T cells after yellow fever vaccination (dated by TCRdb to between 2018 and 2021). Context from the whole study: The SMART-Seq v4 Ultra Low Input RNA kit was used to prepare libraries from fractions with low cell numbers. Two healthy male donors, one aged 18 to 29 and one aged 30 to 40 years, were included in the cohort. Bulk TCR alpha and beta repertoires were sequenced longitudinally to track T-cell clones before and after primary and booster YFV17D yellow fever vaccination. Blood samples were taken at several timepoints before and after primary and secondary immunization, and bulk PBMC replicates and cell subsets were isolated. The research as a whole found: Compared with the primary T-cell response, the secondary T-cell response was faster but weaker, reaching its peak on day 5 rather than on day 15. Most clones expanded after primary vaccination (approximately 96% of CD4 and roughly 88% of CD8) were re-detected after the booster, suggesting that broad memory maintenance occurred. A small fraction of clonotypes appeared in both the CD4 and CD8 compartments, likely as a result of convergent recombination. Because abundant contaminating clonotypes from the bulk population could be contained in FACS-sorted repertoires, computational filtering was required. Because the study included only a couple of donors, the extent to which the findings can be generalized is limited.

As for this clonotype: Its antigen is still unknown. It has no much larger one-base neighbor in the sample; base qualities were not kept.

TCR cDNA was synthesized by 5'RACE template switching, through which a universal primer site and unique molecular identifiers were introduced. Priming of cDNA synthesis was performed from both the TCR alpha and TCR beta constant segments. Library amplification involved two PCR steps, and the second step added sample barcodes and sequencing adapters. Libraries were sequenced on Illumina HiSeq 2500 (2x100 bp) or NovaSeq (2x150 bp). The paper's processing steps were these. Demultiplexing of reads and collapsing into UMI consensus sequences were performed with MIGEC, and V(D)J alignment was carried out with MiXCR. Using edgeR on replicate PBMC samples, clonotypes were called vaccine-responding if FDR was below 0.01 and the log2 fold change was above 5 up to day 15. Bulk clonotypes were assigned CD4 or CD8 identity according to which sequenced CD4 or CD8 repertoire held them at higher abundance. The public reads were reprocessed in TCRdb via fastp at Q25 and MiXCR, keeping in-frame beta chains. Each CDR3 protein appears once, grouped with its most common genes and DNA. TCRdb's processing, not the authors' own work, is the source of the V and J calls. The sample profile shows hundreds of thousands of distinct CDR3 sequences; approximately 13% of them were found once. The ten largest clones capture about 14% of the sample.

The treatment or condition label here, explained by the study, means: live attenuated yellow fever vaccine strain. At each blood-draw timepoint, two biological replicates of bulk PBMCs were collected. A standard Ficoll-Paque protocol was used to isolate PBMCs from peripheral blood. RNA was extracted with TriZol from bulk PBMCs, CD4 and CD8 fractions, and dextramer-positive and dextramer-negative fractions. Taken from cysteine to phenylalanine, the CDR3 has 15 residues. Only the CDR3 portion is preserved as DNA: 45 bases, with reading frame beginning at the first base. Based on the germline V gene, the CDR1 and CDR2 sequences are SNHLY and FYNNEI. Ends trimmed: V by 5 bases, J by 2 bases; bases unmatched to a gene: 6.

The rearranged chain carries TRBV2 and TRBJ2-3, and 8 bases in between align with TRBD2. The sequence was obtained from a man in his thirties or forties who received the YFV17D yellow fever vaccine. Sequences were derived from PBMCs, sampled on the day of the yellow fever booster vaccination. CDR3 reads: CASSKLAAPTDTQYF. The DNA sequence is given as TGTGCCAGCAGTAAACTAGCGGCACCCACAGATACGCAGTATTTT.